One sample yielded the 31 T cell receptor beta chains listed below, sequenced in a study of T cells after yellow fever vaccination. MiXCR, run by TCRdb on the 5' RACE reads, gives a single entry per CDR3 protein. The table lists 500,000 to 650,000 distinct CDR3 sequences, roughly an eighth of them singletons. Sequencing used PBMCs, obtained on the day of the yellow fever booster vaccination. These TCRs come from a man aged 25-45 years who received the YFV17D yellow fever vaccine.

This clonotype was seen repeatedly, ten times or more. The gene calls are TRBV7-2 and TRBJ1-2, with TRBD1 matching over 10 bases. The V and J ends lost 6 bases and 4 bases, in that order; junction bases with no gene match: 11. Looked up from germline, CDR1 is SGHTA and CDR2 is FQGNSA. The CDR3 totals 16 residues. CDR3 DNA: TGTGCCAGCAGTAGAACCGGGACAGGGGATCTCTATGGCTACACCTTC. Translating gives CASSRTGTGDLYGYTF.

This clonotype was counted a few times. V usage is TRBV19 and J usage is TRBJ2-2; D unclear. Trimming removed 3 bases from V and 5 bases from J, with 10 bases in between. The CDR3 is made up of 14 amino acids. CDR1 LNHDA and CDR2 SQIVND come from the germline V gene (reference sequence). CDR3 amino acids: CASSMVLFTGELFF. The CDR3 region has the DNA TGTGCCAGTAGTATGGTTCTGTTTACCGGGGAGCTGTTTTTT.

The CDR3 DNA is TGTGCCAGCAGCCAAACAGCGAACACCGGGGAGCTGTTTTTT. This translates into CASSQTANTGELFF. The chain is built from TRBV14 and TRBJ2-2, with D unclear. The CDR3 is made up of 14 amino acids. The V end lost 2 bases, the J end lost 0 bases, and 4 bases lay between the germline ends. The germline V gene has CDR1 SGHDN and CDR2 FVKESK.

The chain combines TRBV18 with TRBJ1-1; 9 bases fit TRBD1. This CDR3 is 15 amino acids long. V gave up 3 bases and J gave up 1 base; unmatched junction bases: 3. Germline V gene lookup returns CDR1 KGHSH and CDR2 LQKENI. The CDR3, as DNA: TGTGCCAGCTCACCGGGACAGGGAAGGAACACTGAAGCTTTCTTT. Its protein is CASSPGQGRNTEAFF.

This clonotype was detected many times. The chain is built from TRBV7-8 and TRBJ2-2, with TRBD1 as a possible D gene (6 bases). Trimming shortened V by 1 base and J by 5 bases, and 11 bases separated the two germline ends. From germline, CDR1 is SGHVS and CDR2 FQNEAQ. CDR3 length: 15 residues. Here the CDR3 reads CASSLEVRGTGELFF. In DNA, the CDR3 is TGTGCCAGCAGCTTAGAGGTCAGGGGTACCGGGGAGCTGTTTTTT.

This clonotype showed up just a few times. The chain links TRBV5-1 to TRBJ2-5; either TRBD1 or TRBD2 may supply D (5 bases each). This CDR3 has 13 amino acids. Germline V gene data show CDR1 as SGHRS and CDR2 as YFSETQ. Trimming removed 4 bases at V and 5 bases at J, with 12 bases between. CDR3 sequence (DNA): TGCGCCAGCAGCGATGTCAGGGAGGAGACCCAGTACTTC. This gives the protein CASSDVREETQYF.

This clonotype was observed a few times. The CDR3 coding sequence is TGCGCCAGCAGCTCGGACCGCCCCGGGGAAGCTTTCTTT. Its translation: CASSSDRPGEAFF. The chain combines TRBV5-1 with TRBJ1-1; no reliable D call. Germline V lookup: CDR1 SGHRS, CDR2 YFSETQ. The CDR3 totals 13 residues. V was cut by 3 bases and J by 8 bases, with 14 bases left in between.

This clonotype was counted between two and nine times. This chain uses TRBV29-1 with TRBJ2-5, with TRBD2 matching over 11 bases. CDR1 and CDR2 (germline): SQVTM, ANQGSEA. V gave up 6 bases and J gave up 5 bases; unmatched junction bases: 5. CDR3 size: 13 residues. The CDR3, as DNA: TGCAGCGTGGTAGCGGGAGGGTATGAGACCCAGTACTTC. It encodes CSVVAGGYETQYF.

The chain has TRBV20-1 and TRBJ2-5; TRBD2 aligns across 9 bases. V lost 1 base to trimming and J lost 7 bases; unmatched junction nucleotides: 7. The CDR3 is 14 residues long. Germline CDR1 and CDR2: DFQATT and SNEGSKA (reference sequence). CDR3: CSARVSGGRGTQYF. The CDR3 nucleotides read TGCAGTGCTAGAGTATCGGGCGGGAGGGGGACCCAGTACTTC.

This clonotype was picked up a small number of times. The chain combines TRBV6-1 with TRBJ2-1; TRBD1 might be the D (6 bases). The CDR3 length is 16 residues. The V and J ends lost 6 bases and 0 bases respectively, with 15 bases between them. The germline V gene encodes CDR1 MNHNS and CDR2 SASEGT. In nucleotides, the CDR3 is TGTGCCAGCAGGGGATTCCGGGACACCTCCTACAATGAGCAGTTCTTC. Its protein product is CASRGFRDTSYNEQFF.

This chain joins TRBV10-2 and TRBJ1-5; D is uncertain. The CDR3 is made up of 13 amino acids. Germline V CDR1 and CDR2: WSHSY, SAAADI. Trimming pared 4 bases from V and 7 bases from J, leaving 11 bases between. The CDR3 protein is CASSARSPQPQHF. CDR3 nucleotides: TGCGCCAGCAGTGCTCGAAGCCCCCAGCCCCAGCATTTT.

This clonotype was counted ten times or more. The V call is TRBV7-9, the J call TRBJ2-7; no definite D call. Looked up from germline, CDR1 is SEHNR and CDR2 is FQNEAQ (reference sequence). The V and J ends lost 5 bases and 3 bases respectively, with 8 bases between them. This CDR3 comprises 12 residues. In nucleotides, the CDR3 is TGTGCCAGCAGCCCAGACCACTACGAGCAGTACTTC. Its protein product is CASSPDHYEQYF.

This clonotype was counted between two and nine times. The DNA of the CDR3 is TGTGCCAGCAGGGTTCCCTCCTCTGGGGCCAACGTCCTGACTTTC. Residues: CASRVPSSGANVLTF. The chain uses TRBV28 and TRBJ2-6; D is unresolved. Trimming cost V 6 bases and J 0 bases, with 9 bases left between them. Germline CDR1 reads MDHEN; CDR2 reads SYDVKM. This CDR3 contains 15 residues.

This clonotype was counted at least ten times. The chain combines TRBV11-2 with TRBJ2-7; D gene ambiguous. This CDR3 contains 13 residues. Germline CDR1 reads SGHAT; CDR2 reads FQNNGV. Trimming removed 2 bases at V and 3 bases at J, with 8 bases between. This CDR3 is CASSLQRSYEQYF. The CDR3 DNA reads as TGTGCCAGCAGCTTACAAAGGAGCTACGAGCAGTACTTC.

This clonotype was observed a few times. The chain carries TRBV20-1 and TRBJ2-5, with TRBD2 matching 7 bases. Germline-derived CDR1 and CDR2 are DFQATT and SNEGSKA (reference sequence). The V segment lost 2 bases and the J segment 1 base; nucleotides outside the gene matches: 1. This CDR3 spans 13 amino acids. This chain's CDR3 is CSARPGGQETQYF. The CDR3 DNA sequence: TGCAGTGCTAGACCGGGAGGCCAAGAGACCCAGTACTTC.

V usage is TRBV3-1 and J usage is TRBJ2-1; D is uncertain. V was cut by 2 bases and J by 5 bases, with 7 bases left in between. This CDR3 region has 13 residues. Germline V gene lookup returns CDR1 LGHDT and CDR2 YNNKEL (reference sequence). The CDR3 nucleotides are TGTGCCAGCAGCCAACTTGAAAACAATGAGCAGTTCTTC. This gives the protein CASSQLENNEQFF.

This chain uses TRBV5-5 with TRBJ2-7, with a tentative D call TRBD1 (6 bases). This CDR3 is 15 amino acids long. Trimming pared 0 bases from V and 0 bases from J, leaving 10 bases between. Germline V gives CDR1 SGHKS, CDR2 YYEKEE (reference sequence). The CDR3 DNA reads TGTGCCAGCAGCTTGGAACGACAGGTCTCCTACGAGCAGTACTTC. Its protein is CASSLERQVSYEQYF.

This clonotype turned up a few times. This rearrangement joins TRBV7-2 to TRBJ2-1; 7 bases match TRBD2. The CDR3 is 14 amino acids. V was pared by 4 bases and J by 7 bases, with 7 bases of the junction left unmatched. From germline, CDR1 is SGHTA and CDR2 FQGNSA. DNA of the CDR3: TGTGCCAGCAGCTCCGGACTAGTGAGAAATGAGCAGTTCTTC. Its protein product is CASSSGLVRNEQFF.

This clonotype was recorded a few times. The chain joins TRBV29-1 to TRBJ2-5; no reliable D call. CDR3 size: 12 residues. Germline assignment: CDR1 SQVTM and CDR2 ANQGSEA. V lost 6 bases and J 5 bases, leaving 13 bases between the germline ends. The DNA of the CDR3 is TGCAGCGTCCAACCCGGCGGTGAGACCCAGTACTTC. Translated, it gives CSVQPGGETQYF.

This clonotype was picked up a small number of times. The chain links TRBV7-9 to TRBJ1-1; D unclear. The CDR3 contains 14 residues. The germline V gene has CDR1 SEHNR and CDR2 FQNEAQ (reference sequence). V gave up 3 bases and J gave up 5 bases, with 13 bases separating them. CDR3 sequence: CASSFEGRRTEAFF. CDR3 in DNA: TGTGCCAGCAGCTTTGAAGGTCGGCGGACTGAAGCTTTCTTT.

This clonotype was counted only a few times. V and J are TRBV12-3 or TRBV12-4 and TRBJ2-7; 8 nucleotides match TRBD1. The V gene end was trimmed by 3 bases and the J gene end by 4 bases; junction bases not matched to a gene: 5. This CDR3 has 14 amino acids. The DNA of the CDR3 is TGTGCCAGCAGTTTCTCCAGGGGGCAGTACGAGCAGTACTTC. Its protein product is CASSFSRGQYEQYF.

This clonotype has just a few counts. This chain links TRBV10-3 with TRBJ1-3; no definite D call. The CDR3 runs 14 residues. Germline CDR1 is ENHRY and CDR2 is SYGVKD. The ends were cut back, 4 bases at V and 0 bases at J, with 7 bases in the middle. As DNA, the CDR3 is TGTGCCATCAGTGCCATGGACTCTGGAAACACCATATATTTT. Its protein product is CAISAMDSGNTIYF.

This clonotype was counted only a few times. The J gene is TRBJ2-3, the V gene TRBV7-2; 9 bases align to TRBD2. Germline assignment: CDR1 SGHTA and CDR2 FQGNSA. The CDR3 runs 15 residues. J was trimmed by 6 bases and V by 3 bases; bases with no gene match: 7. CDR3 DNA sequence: TGTGCCAGCAGCTTGACGGGACTAGCAGGCGATACGCAGTATTTT. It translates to CASSLTGLAGDTQYF.

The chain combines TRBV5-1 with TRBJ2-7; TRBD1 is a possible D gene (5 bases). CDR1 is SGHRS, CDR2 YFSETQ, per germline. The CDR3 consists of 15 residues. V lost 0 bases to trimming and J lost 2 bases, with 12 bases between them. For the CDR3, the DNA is TGCGCCAGCAGCTTGGATCGGACATTGACCTACGAGCAGTACTTC. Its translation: CASSLDRTLTYEQYF.

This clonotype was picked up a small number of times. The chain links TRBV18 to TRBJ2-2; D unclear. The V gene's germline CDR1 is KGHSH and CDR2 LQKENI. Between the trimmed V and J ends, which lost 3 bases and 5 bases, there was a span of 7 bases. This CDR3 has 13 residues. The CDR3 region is CASSPVPTGELFF. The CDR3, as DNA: TGTGCCAGCTCACCTGTCCCAACCGGGGAGCTGTTTTTT.

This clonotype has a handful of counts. The CDR3 region has the DNA TGTGCCAGCACTCTATCGGGAGGATTAGATACGCAGTATTTT. Translated: CASTLSGGLDTQYF. The chain couples TRBV12-3 or TRBV12-4 to TRBJ2-3; 7 nucleotides match TRBD2. The trim removed 7 bases at V and 5 bases at J, leaving 9 bases unmatched. The CDR3 is made up of 14 amino acids.

The CDR3 loop reads CAWSVSARTEQYF. CDR3 nucleotides: TGTGCCTGGAGTGTATCGGCCAGGACCGAGCAGTACTTC. The chain employs TRBV30 and TRBJ2-7; D is ambiguous. The V end lost 0 bases, the J end lost 6 bases, and 12 bases lay between the germline ends. Germline values: CDR1 GTSNPN, CDR2 SVGIG (reference sequence). CDR3 length equals 13 residues.

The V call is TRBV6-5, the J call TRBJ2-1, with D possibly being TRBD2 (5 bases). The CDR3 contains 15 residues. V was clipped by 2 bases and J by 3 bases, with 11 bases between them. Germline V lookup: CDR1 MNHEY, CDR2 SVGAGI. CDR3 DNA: TGTGCCAGCAGTTACACGTCGGGAATCTACAATGAGCAGTTCTTC. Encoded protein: CASSYTSGIYNEQFF.

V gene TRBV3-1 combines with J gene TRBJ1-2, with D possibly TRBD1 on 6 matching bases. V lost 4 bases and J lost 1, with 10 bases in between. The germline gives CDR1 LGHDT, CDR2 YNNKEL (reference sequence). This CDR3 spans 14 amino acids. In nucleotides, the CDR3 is TGTGCCAGCAGCCCCCGGGACAATAACTATGGCTACACCTTC. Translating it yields CASSPRDNNYGYTF.

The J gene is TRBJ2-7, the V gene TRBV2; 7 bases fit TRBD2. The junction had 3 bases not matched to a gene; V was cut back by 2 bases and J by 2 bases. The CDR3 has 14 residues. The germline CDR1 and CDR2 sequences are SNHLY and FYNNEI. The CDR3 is CASSELAVTYEQYF. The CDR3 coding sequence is TGTGCCAGCAGTGAACTAGCGGTAACCTACGAGCAGTACTTC.

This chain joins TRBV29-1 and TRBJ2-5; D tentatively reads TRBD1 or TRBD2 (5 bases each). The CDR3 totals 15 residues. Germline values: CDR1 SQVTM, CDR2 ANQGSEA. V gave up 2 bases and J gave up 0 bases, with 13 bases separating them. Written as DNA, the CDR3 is TGCAGCGTTGAACCGGGACGTCGTAACCAAGAGACCCAGTACTTC. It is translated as CSVEPGRRNQETQYF.